Each of the 5 T cell receptor beta chains below was sequenced from the same sample in a study of glioma-infiltrating T cells. The iRepertoire nested amplicon-rescue multiplex PCR amplified TCR alpha and beta CDR3s from RNA. TCRdb ran MiXCR on the multiplex PCR reads and lists one entry per CDR3 protein. The table has 100,000 to 150,000 distinct CDR3 sequences, under 30% seen once. Sequencing used glioma tissue, nonneoplastic brain tissue, or PBMCs (not recorded which). These receptors were obtained from a human donor with low-grade glioma or glioblastoma, undergoing nonglioma brain surgery, or in good health (not recorded which).

This clonotype occurred many times. The V and J genes are TRBV4-1 and TRBJ1-1; no clear D. Germline assignment: CDR1 MGHRA and CDR2 YSYEKL. V lost 3 bases and J lost 1, with 6 bases in between. CDR3 length: 13 residues. The CDR3 protein is CASSHQENTEAFF. CDR3 bases: TGCGCCAGCAGCCATCAGGAGAACACTGAAGCTTTCTTT.

This clonotype was counted only a few times. The V gene is TRBV6-1, the J gene TRBJ2-3, with no clear D. V lost 6 bases, J lost 6 bases, and 16 bases lay in between. Germline V gives CDR1 MNHNS, CDR2 SASEGT. CDR3 length: 14 residues. CDR3 nucleotides: TGTGCCAGCAGCCCCACGGTCCTGGTGGATACGCAGTATTTT. Translated, it gives CASSPTVLVDTQYF.

This clonotype was seen a handful of times. This sequence joins TRBV5-4 and TRBJ2-7; no firm D call. CDR3 length: 15 residues. Germline lookup yields CDR1 SGHNT and CDR2 YYREEE (reference sequence). Trimming removed 0 bases from V and 3 bases from J, with 13 bases in between. CDR3: CASSLGRTEHYEQYV. The CDR3 DNA reads TGTGCCAGCAGCTTGGGGCGGACCGAACACTACGAGCAGTACGTC.

This clonotype came up a few times. The J gene is TRBJ2-1, the V gene TRBV10-3; the match to TRBD2 covers 12 bases. V dropped 6 bases and J dropped 4; count of bases not matched to a gene: 7. Germline CDR1 and CDR2: ENHRY and SYGVKD. The CDR3 runs 16 residues. DNA for the CDR3: TGTGCCATCAGGGTGACTAGCGGGGGCGATTACAATGAGCAGTTCTTC. This translates into CAIRVTSGGDYNEQFF.

On this clonotype: This sequence may be a read error, since a much larger clone differs from it by one base. This sequence joins TRBV6-5 and TRBJ2-3; a weak D match, TRBD2 (5 bases). The CDR3 loop spans 14 amino acids. Germline loops: CDR1 MNHEY, CDR2 SVGAGI. CDR3 region: CASTTMPSTDTRYF. CDR3 DNA: TGTGCCAGCACCACTATGCCTAGCACAGATACGCGGTATTTT.